The clone carrying this T cell receptor beta chain turned up a few times. Its antigen is still unknown. Each CDR3 protein gets one entry after TCRdb re-called the 5' RACE reads with MiXCR. The repertoire holds 500,000 to 550,000 distinct CDR3 sequences, about a fifth seen once, with approximately 0.49% in the top ten. This specimen belongs to a study of identical twins. Study observations and caveats: There were fewer insertions in abundant cord blood beta clonotypes, but memory repertoires showed no such pattern. A partial confounding effect on zero-insertion analyses could come from invariant MAIT and iNKT cells.

V dropped 2 bases and J dropped 2 bases, with 14 bases sitting between them. This CDR3 has 15 residues. CDR1 and CDR2 (germline): SGHRS, YFSETQ. This sample was also put to use in a study of yellow fever vaccine responses in identical twins.

The specimen was CD4+ T cells sorted from blood. This rearrangement joins TRBV5-1 to TRBJ2-7; no clear D. The sequence was collected from a young woman in good health. The CDR3 region is CASSFARQTTYEQYF. For the CDR3, the DNA is TGCGCCAGCAGCTTCGCGCGGCAGACCACCTACGAGCAGTACTTC.